Sequencing of this T cell receptor (beta chain) was carried out in a study of Graves' ophthalmopathy and Graves' hyperthyroidism. The study excluded patients with other autoimmune diseases, uncontrolled infections, pregnancy or lactation. Diagnoses were established from clinical symptoms, serum thyroxine, TRAb, thyroid ultrasound and orbital computed tomography. PBMCs were obtained from 9.5 to 10 ml of fresh peripheral blood. The CDR3 extends over 15 amino acids. Germline V gene lookup returns CDR1 SGDLS and CDR2 YYNGEE. Notes on the study in general: Between ophthalmopathy and stable hyperthyroidism, a 13-signature model drew a separation with around 88% sensitivity and around 80% specificity.

On this clonotype: The antigen is not known. A junction end diverges from the germline sequence, so it may reflect a read error.

RNA transcripts served as template for amplifying TCR beta CDR3 sequences. First-round RT-PCR relied on HTBI primers, and a second-round multiplex PCR came next. TCRdb re-derived calls from the multiplex PCR reads in MiXCR, one entry per CDR3 protein. The table lists tens of thousands of distinct CDR3 sequences, roughly 46% of them singletons. The source material was peripheral blood. The receptor comes from an adult woman with Graves' ophthalmopathy. V usage is TRBV9 and J usage is TRBJ1-1; 12 positions agree with TRBD1. The CDR3 loop reads CASSLSGTGGTEALF. The DNA for the CDR3 is TGTGCCAGCAGCCTTAGTGGGACAGGGGGCACTGAAGCCCTCTTT. Together with reference TRBV9 and TRBJ1-1, the CDR3 gives the full variable domain: DSGVTQTPKHLITATGQRVTLRCSPRSGDLSVYWYQQSLDQGLQFLIQYYNGEERAKGNILERFSAQQFPDLHSELNLSSLELGDSALYFCASSLSGTGGTEALFGQGTRLTVV.